One and the same sample provided the 15 T cell receptor beta chains below, sequenced in a study of cytomegalovirus exposure and HLA in healthy donors (dated by TCRdb to about 2017). Libraries were prepared through the immunoSEQ multiplex PCR assay. The multiplex PCR relied on a mix of 60 forward primers for TCR Vbeta segments and 13 reverse primers for TCR Jbeta segments. TCRdb took over this immuneACCESS table, retaining in-frame rearrangements with V and J assigned. Such tables are incomplete; in checked studies, under half of the missing clones stem from an unresolved V gene, and the remainder is unexplained. The sample has 140,000 or so clones on record, about 80% of them singletons. More than 9.5% of the sample rests with the top ten. Source material: PBMCs. These receptor sequences come from a woman in her fifties or sixties in good health and CMV-seropositive.

The chain couples TRBV6-1 to TRBJ2-2, with 8 bases that match TRBD1. The CDR3 runs 16 residues. V trimming: 4 bases; J trimming: 5 bases; junction bases outside the gene matches: 9. Germline V CDR1 and CDR2: MNHNS, SASEGT. CDR3 bases: TGTGCCAGCAGTGTCGCGACAGGGGTGGGGACCGGGGAGCTGTTTTTT. As protein: CASSVATGVGTGELFF.

J is TRBJ1-2 and V is TRBV28; 9 bases match TRBD1. CDR3 length: 13 amino acids. With 5 bases clipped from V and 8 bases from J, the junction kept 6 bases outside the gene matches. Germline assignment: CDR1 MDHEN and CDR2 SYDVKM. CDR3 protein: CASSLQGARGYTF. The CDR3 nucleotides are TGTGCCAGCAGTCTACAGGGGGCACGGGGCTACACCTTC.

CDR3 sequence (DNA): TGTGCCCTGGAGTCCGGGTTCGGCAATCAGCCCCAGCATTTT. This gives the protein CALESGFGNQPQHF. The chain couples TRBV30 to TRBJ1-5; D unresolved. The CDR3 sequence is 14 residues long. Germline values: CDR1 GTSNPN, CDR2 SVGIG (reference sequence). Trimming left V 8 bases short and J 2 bases short, with 16 bases between.

The V and J genes are TRBV18 and TRBJ1-5; D may be TRBD1 (5 bases). CDR1 KGHSH and CDR2 LQKENI come from the germline V gene. The CDR3 runs to 14 residues. The ends were cut back, 6 bases at V and 5 bases at J, with 14 bases in the middle. CDR3 loop: CASSPQGGDQPQHF. In DNA, the CDR3 is TGTGCCAGCTCTCCCCAGGGAGGCGATCAGCCCCAGCATTTT.

The V and J genes are TRBV14 and TRBJ2-7, with TRBD1 identical over 10 bases. V gave up 4 bases and J gave up 7 bases; unmatched junction bases: 10. Germline CDR1 and CDR2: SGHDN and FVKESK. The CDR3 length is 15 residues. This CDR3 reads CASSRPGTGDGEQYF. CDR3 nucleotides: TGTGCCAGCAGCCGCCCCGGGACAGGGGATGGAGAGCAGTACTTC.

The chain recombines TRBV5-1 with TRBJ2-3; 14 bases agree with TRBD2. Trimming at V came to 4 bases and at J to 1 base, leaving 2 bases not matched to a gene. This CDR3 spans 16 amino acids. Germline V gene sequence: CDR1 SGHRS, CDR2 YFSETQ. The CDR3 here is CASSQGLAGGTDTQYF. In DNA, the CDR3 is TGCGCCAGCAGCCAGGGACTAGCGGGGGGCACAGATACGCAGTATTTT.

V usage is TRBV6-1 and J usage is TRBJ1-2; D uncertain. Germline V lookup: CDR1 MNHNS, CDR2 SASEGT. The V end lost 3 bases, the J end lost 4 bases, and 9 bases lay between the germline ends. This CDR3 has 13 residues. The CDR3 coding sequence is TGTGCCAGCAGTGATAACAGCCTCTATGGCTACACCTTC. Protein: CASSDNSLYGYTF.

The V call is TRBV7-8, the J call TRBJ1-2; maybe TRBD1 (5 bases). The CDR3 has 15 residues. Trimming took 1 base from V and 4 from J, leaving 13 bases between them. In germline, CDR1 is SGHVS, CDR2 FQNEAQ. CDR3 bases: TGTGCCAGCAGCTTAGTGGGGGGGTCTGGCTATGGCTACACCTTC. Translation: CASSLVGGSGYGYTF.

This chain uses TRBV5-1 with TRBJ2-7; 7 bases are a match to TRBD1. The V gene end was trimmed by 8 bases and the J gene end by 3 bases; junction bases not matched to a gene: 14. Germline V gene sequence: CDR1 SGHRS, CDR2 YFSETQ. This CDR3 contains 15 residues. The CDR3 DNA is TGCGCCAGTAGGTTTACGACAGGGCAAAACTACGAGCAGTACTTC. The encoded protein is CASRFTTGQNYEQYF. Filled out from reference TRBV5-1 and TRBJ2-7, the complete variable domain reads KAGVTQTPRYLIKTRGQQVTLSCSPISGHRSVSWYQQTPGQGLQFLFEYFSETQRNKGNFPGRFSGRQFSNSRSEMNVSTLELGDSALYLCASRFTTGQNYEQYFGPGTRLTVT.

This sequence joins TRBV2 and TRBJ2-1, with a tentative D call TRBD2 (6 bases). CDR1 SNHLY and CDR2 FYNNEI come from the germline V gene. Trimming cost V 4 bases and J 5 bases, with 9 bases left between them. This CDR3 is 13 amino acids long. The DNA for the CDR3 is TGTGCCAGCAGTGCCGGGAGAGACAATGAGCAGTTCTTC. Translated: CASSAGRDNEQFF.

In regard to this clone: One junction end disagrees with the germline gene, perhaps due to a read error. The gene calls are TRBV7-6 and TRBJ2-4; D possibly corresponds to TRBD2 (6 bases). The CDR3 consists of 13 residues. Germline CDR1 and CDR2: SGHVS and FNYEAQ. CDR3: CASSLDSGNIQYF. The CDR3 DNA follows: TGTGCCAGCAGTTTAGACAGCGGGAACATTCAGTACTTC.

The V and J genes are TRBV2 and TRBJ2-5; TRBD1 matches 11 bases. With 4 bases clipped from V and 4 bases from J, the junction kept 2 bases outside the gene matches. Germline V lookup: CDR1 SNHLY, CDR2 FYNNEI. The CDR3 is 14 residues long. CDR3 sequence: CASSVDRGLETQYF. The CDR3 region has the DNA TGTGCCAGCAGTGTGGACAGGGGGCTAGAGACCCAGTACTTC.

The chain is built from TRBV19 and TRBJ1-4, with unresolved D. Deletions cut 5 bases from V and 3 bases from J, with 7 bases between. In germline, CDR1 is LNHDA, CDR2 SQIVND (reference sequence). This CDR3 spans 13 amino acids. The CDR3 DNA follows: TGTGCCAGTAGTGCACAGCCTAATGAAAAACTGTTTTTT. Amino acids: CASSAQPNEKLFF.

This chain's CDR3 is CASGGSGRWTYEQYF. In DNA, the CDR3 is TGTGCCAGCGGAGGTAGCGGGAGATGGACCTACGAGCAGTACTTC. The chain couples TRBV6-6 to TRBJ2-7, with 9 nucleotides matching TRBD2. There are 15 residues in the CDR3. In germline, CDR1 is MNHNY, CDR2 SVGAGI (reference sequence). Germline trimming cut 8 bases from V and 2 bases from J; bases unmatched to any gene: 10.

This rearrangement joins TRBV30 to TRBJ2-3, with unresolved D. The V gene lost 5 bases and the J gene lost 6 bases, with 9 bases spanning the gap. The CDR3 has 11 residues. The germline V gene encodes CDR1 GTSNPN and CDR2 SVGIG (reference sequence). CDR3 in amino acids: CAWGQRDTQYF. The DNA of the CDR3 is TGTGCCTGGGGTCAGAGGGATACGCAGTATTTT.